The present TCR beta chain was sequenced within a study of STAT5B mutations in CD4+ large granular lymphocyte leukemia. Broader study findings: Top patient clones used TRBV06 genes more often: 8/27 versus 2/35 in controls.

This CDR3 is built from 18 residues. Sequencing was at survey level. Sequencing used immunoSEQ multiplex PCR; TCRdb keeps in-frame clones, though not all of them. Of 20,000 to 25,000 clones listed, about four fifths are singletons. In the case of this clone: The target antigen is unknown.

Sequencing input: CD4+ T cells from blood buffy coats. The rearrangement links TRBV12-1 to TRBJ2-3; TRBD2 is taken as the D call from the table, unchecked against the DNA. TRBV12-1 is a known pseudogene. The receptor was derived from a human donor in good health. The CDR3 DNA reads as TGTGCCAGCAGCTCAACCCCCCTAGCGGGGGGGGACACAGATACGCAGTATTTT. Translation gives CASSSTPLAGGDTDTQYF.